The rows below give T cell receptor beta chains drawn from one sample of a study of blood T cell repertoires in COVID-19. Libraries were prepared by immunoSEQ multiplex PCR; TCRdb keeps only in-frame clonotypes and omits some of them. The profile shows 200,000 to 250,000 clones, roughly 83% of them singletons. The sample consisted of PBMCs or T cells enriched from blood (not recorded which). The receptor source for this set is a woman between 50 and 59 years old who had recovered from COVID-19. Each CDR3 is given with its conserved first and last residue. The D gene is left open where the match is weak. Clone sizes are given selectively: once, few, many, or a class where the clone is expanded.

d_call	j_call	v_call	clone_size	cdr3_aa	cdr3_nt
.	TRBJ1-2	TRBV19	few	CASSLEWDNSIHGYTF	TGTGCCAGTAGTCTCGAATGGGACAATTCAATCCATGGCTACACCTTC
TRBD2	TRBJ2-7	TRBV2	.	CASSEALRASGSYEQYF	TGTGCCAGCAGTGAAGCGCTTCGGGCTAGCGGGAGCTACGAGCAGTACTTC
.	TRBJ2-1	TRBV14	once	CASSRAFYNEQFF	TGTGCCAGCAGCCGAGCCTTCTACAATGAGCAGTTCTTC
TRBD2	TRBJ2-7	TRBV6-1	.	CASSELAGVNEQYF	TGTGCCAGCAGTGAACTAGCGGGAGTCAACGAGCAGTACTTC
.	TRBJ2-5	TRBV11-2	.	CASSLGILRDTTQETQYF	TGTGCCAGCAGCTTGGGTATCTTACGGGACACAACTCAAGAGACCCAGTACTTC
.	TRBJ2-5	TRBV18	.	CASSPVQGLETQYF	TGTGCCAGCTCACCGGTCCAGGGATTAGAGACCCAGTACTTC
TRBD2	TRBJ2-7	TRBV7-3	.	CASSPGLDYEQYF	TGTGCCAGCAGCCCCGGACTAGACTACGAGCAGTACTTC
.	TRBJ1-1	TRBV7-9	.	CASSPIRGVNTEAFF	TGTGCCAGCAGCCCGATCCGGGGGGTCAACACTGAAGCTTTCTTT
.	TRBJ1-5	TRBV6-2/TRBV6-3	.	CASSREGQPQHF	TGTGCCAGCAGTCGGGAGGGTCAGCCCCAGCATTTT
TRBD1	TRBJ2-7	TRBV29-1	.	CSVDGQGAYEQYF	TGCAGCGTTGACGGACAGGGCGCCTACGAGCAGTACTTC
TRBD2	TRBJ2-1	TRBV4-1	.	CASSQELAVNEQFF	TGCGCCAGCAGCCAAGAACTAGCGGTGAATGAGCAGTTCTTC
.	TRBJ2-7	TRBV15	.	CATSRGGGTAYYEQYF	TGTGCCACCAGCAGAGGAGGCGGGACAGCCTACTACGAGCAGTACTTC
.	TRBJ1-2	TRBV7-9	.	CASSLGLSYGYTF	TGTGCCAGCAGCCTGGGACTCTCCTATGGCTACACCTTC
TRBD2	TRBJ2-1	TRBV5-8	.	CASSPSLLAGGNEQFF	TGTGCCAGCAGCCCAAGTCTGCTAGCGGGAGGGAATGAGCAGTTCTTC
.	TRBJ2-7	TRBV10-3	.	CAISESGGPAYEQYF	TGTGCCATCAGTGAGTCGGGGGGGCCGGCCTACGAGCAGTACTTC
.	TRBJ2-5	TRBV7-2	.	CASSKSGGNQETQYF	TGTGCCAGCAGCAAGTCTGGGGGGAACCAAGAGACCCAGTACTTC
.	TRBJ1-6	TRBV12-1	.	CASNPGAWGQSNSPLHF	TGTGCCAGCAACCCCGGAGCTTGGGGACAAAGTAATTCACCCCTCCACTTT
.	TRBJ2-3	TRBV11-3	once	CASSLDGRGSTDTQYF	TGTGCCAGCAGCTTAGATGGTCGGGGGAGCACAGATACGCAGTATTTT
.	TRBJ2-7	TRBV5-1	.	CASSLDVRYEQYF	TGCGCCAGCAGCTTGGATGTCCGCTACGAGCAGTACTTC
TRBD2	TRBJ2-1	TRBV7-9	.	CAEKGGASGGNEQFF	TGTGCCGAAAAAGGAGGGGCTAGCGGGGGGAATGAGCAGTTCTTC
.	TRBJ1-1	TRBV11-3	.	CASSRGLMNTEAFF	TGTGCCAGCAGCAGGGGACTGATGAACACTGAAGCTTTCTTT
.	TRBJ1-5	TRBV19	once	CASRRQTSSNQPQHF	TGTGCCAGTAGAAGACAGACTAGTAGCAATCAGCCCCAGCATTTT
TRBD2	TRBJ2-2	TRBV5-6	.	CASSLEGLAETNTGELFF	TGTGCCAGCAGCTTGGAGGGACTAGCGGAAACGAACACCGGGGAGCTGTTTTTT
TRBD1	TRBJ2-1	TRBV27	once	CASRTGQGSWYNEQFF	TGTGCCAGCAGGACGGGACAGGGGAGTTGGTACAATGAGCAGTTCTTC
.	TRBJ1-3	TRBV15	.	CATSRDSGASGNTIYF	TGTGCCACCAGCAGAGATTCTGGGGCGTCTGGAAACACCATATATTTT
.	TRBJ2-7	TRBV30	many	CAWSVGWEQYF	TGTGCCTGGAGTGTGGGCTGGGAGCAGTACTTC
.	TRBJ1-3	TRBV7-8	once	CASSLAGDTIYF	TGTGCCAGCAGCTTAGCCGGTGACACCATATATTTT
.	TRBJ1-4	TRBV30	.	CAWSPIGRAKLFF	TGTGCCTGGAGTCCCATCGGGAGGGCGAAACTGTTTTTT
.	TRBJ2-2	TRBV9	.	CASSVGLGDRSGELFF	TGTGCCAGCAGCGTAGGTTTAGGGGATAGGTCCGGGGAGCTGTTTTTT
TRBD1	TRBJ1-2	TRBV5-1	.	CASSLAGTGGEGYTF	TGCGCCAGCAGCTTGGCCGGAACAGGGGGCGAGGGCTACACCTTC
.	TRBJ2-7	TRBV10-2	.	CASSEVVGRPFYF	TGCGCCAGCAGTGAGGTGGTGGGCAGACCTTTTTACTTC
TRBD2	TRBJ2-3	TRBV3-1/TRBV3-2	.	CASSPLPSGGLIRTDTQYF	TGTGCCAGCAGCCCACTACCTAGCGGGGGCCTGATCCGCACAGATACGCAGTATTTT
TRBD1	TRBJ1-4	TRBV5-4	.	CASSLKDRVGEKLFF	TGTGCCAGCAGCTTAAAGGACAGGGTCGGTGAAAAACTGTTTTTT
.	TRBJ2-3	TRBV14	.	CASSQDDYLTDTQYF	TGTGCCAGCAGCCAAGATGACTACCTCACAGATACGCAGTATTTT
.	TRBJ1-5	TRBV7-9	.	CASSSGGNQPQHF	TGTGCCAGCAGCTCCGGGGGAAATCAGCCCCAGCATTTT
TRBD2	TRBJ2-5	TRBV30	.	CAWSVLAGEAQETQYF	TGTGCCTGGAGTGTACTGGCGGGAGAAGCCCAAGAGACCCAGTACTTC
TRBD1	TRBJ2-1	TRBV7-3	.	CASSPDRGLHNEQFF	TGTGCCAGCAGTCCGGACAGGGGGCTCCACAATGAGCAGTTCTTC
.	TRBJ2-5	TRBV11-2	.	CASSLPETRETQYF	TGTGCCAGCAGCTTACCAGAGACTCGGGAGACCCAGTACTTC
TRBD2	TRBJ2-7	TRBV19	.	CASQRTSGSYEQYF	TGTGCCAGTCAGCGAACTAGCGGATCCTACGAGCAGTACTTC
.	TRBJ2-1	TRBV27	.	CASRSGNYNEQFF	TGTGCCAGCAGGTCCGGGAACTACAATGAGCAGTTCTTC
TRBD1	TRBJ1-5	TRBV7-8	.	CASSPGTEYQPQHF	TGTGCCAGCAGCCCCGGGACAGAATATCAGCCCCAGCATTTT
TRBD2	TRBJ2-7	TRBV19	.	CASSTPFGGGSYEQYF	TGTGCCAGTAGTACACCCTTTGGCGGGGGCTCCTACGAGCAGTACTTC
TRBD1	TRBJ2-3	TRBV25-1	.	CASSEYLGQGLTDTQYF	TGTGCCAGCAGTGAATATCTGGGACAGGGCCTCACAGATACGCAGTATTTT
.	TRBJ1-5	TRBV28	.	CASTLGGSGNQPQHF	TGTGCCAGCACCTTGGGAGGGTCTGGCAATCAGCCCCAGCATTTT
TRBD1	TRBJ1-4	TRBV4-2	.	CASSQEGQGGHNEKLFF	TGTGCCAGCAGCCAAGAAGGACAGGGGGGGCATAATGAAAAACTGTTTTTT
.	TRBJ1-1	TRBV10-3	.	CAISVIAGRLTEAFF	TGTGCCATCAGTGTTATTGCAGGTCGTTTAACTGAAGCTTTCTTT
TRBD1	TRBJ2-1	TRBV15	.	CATSKEDRGYNEQFF	TGTGCCACCAGCAAGGAGGACAGGGGGTACAATGAGCAGTTCTTC
.	TRBJ1-5	TRBV6-5	.	CASRYGNQPQHF	TGTGCCAGCCGGTATGGCAATCAGCCCCAGCATTTT
.	TRBJ2-7	TRBV9	once	CASSVTWTAYEQYF	TGTGCCAGCAGCGTAACATGGACAGCCTACGAGCAGTACTTC
.	TRBJ1-1	TRBV27	once	CASSFQAGKAAAFF	TGTGCCAGCAGTTTTCAGGCAGGCAAAGCGGCAGCTTTCTTT